This T cell receptor beta chain was documented in a study of blood T cells in healthy people across ages. Study background: There was about one barcoded beta molecule captured by template switching per two T cells.

Study-level points and caveats: Age showed a roughly linear inverse relationship with TCR beta diversity per million T cells.

The study recruited healthy Caucasian donors from Russia who were aged about 6 to 90. Each sample used at least 6.5 million PBMCs. Regarding this clonotype: Its antigen is unidentified.

Using a J-beta primer mix together with a sample-barcoded 5' primer, a second PCR was run for roughly 7 to 12 cycles. TCRdb reprocessed the 5' RACE reads with MiXCR, giving one entry per CDR3 protein. The table shows approximately 800,000 distinct CDR3 sequences, with 60% to 80% occurring only once. Sequenced: blood. The sequence derives from a man aged 25-40 years in good health.

CDR3 sequence: CASSSHGANQPQHF. For the CDR3, the DNA is TGTGCCAGCAGCTCCCATGGGGCTAATCAGCCCCAGCATTTT. The chain is built from TRBV7-9 and TRBJ1-5, with a possible D match to TRBD1 (5 bases). The ends were cut back, 4 bases at V and 4 bases at J, with 11 bases in the middle. This CDR3 spans 14 amino acids. Per the germline V gene, CDR1 is SEHNR and CDR2 is FQNEAQ (reference sequence). Based on the CDR3 plus reference TRBV7-9 and TRBJ1-5, the full variable domain is DTGVSQNPRHKITKRGQNVTFRCDPISEHNRLYWYRQTLGQGPEFLTYFQNEAQLEKSRLLSDRFSAERPKGSFSTLEIQRTEQGDSAMYLCASSSHGANQPQHFGDGTRLSIL.